These T cell receptor beta chains were read from a single sample in a study of shared clonotypes between healthy human individuals. Sequenced by immunoSEQ multiplex PCR; TCRdb stores in-frame clones only, minus some. Of about 1.5 million clones in the sample, 95% to 99% were seen once. Sequencing input: naive CD4+ T cells sorted from blood. All receptors derive from a young man in good health. Both conserved end residues are part of each CDR3. The D gene is left open where the match is weak.

J	D	V	CDR3	DNA
TRBJ1-4	-	TRBV6-1	CASSEDLALPLPF	TGTGCCAGCAGTGAAGATTTGGCACTTCCTCTACCTTTT
TRBJ2-7	-	TRBV18	CASSGGQRYSYEQYF	TGTGCCAGCTCCGGGGGGCAGAGGTACTCCTACGAGCAGTACTTC
TRBJ2-7	-	TRBV6-1	CASSQPDIPNEQYF	TGTGCCAGCAGTCAGCCTGATATCCCCAATGAGCAGTACTTC
TRBJ2-7	-	TRBV28	CASRGTDTSYEQYF	TGTGCCAGCAGGGGGACCGATACCTCCTACGAGCAGTACTTC
TRBJ2-7	TRBD2	TRBV7-6	CASSLRSGRDEQYF	TGTGCCAGCAGCTTAAGGTCGGGGAGGGACGAGCAGTACTTC
TRBJ2-1	TRBD2	TRBV7-2	CASSFRTSGPYNEQFF	TGTGCCAGCAGCTTCAGAACTAGCGGGCCCTACAATGAGCAGTTCTTC
TRBJ2-3	-	TRBV5-1	CASSTGPSSTDTQYF	TGCGCCAGCAGCACAGGCCCATCTAGCACAGATACGCAGTATTTT
TRBJ1-2	-	TRBV6-5	CASSYHRINYGYTF	TGTGCCAGCAGTTACCACAGAATTAACTATGGCTACACCTTC
TRBJ2-1	TRBD2	TRBV7-3	CASSTRLAGVNEQFF	TGTGCCAGCAGCACTCGACTAGCGGGAGTCAATGAGCAGTTCTTC
TRBJ1-2	-	TRBV2	CASSQKRGDLGGYTF	TGTGCCAGCAGTCAAAAAAGGGGGGATCTTGGAGGCTACACCTTC
TRBJ2-3	-	TRBV5-1	CASSLGLDDTQYF	TGCGCCAGCAGCTTGGGACTAGATGATACGCAGTATTTT
TRBJ1-2	-	TRBV30	CAWSLLYGYTF	TGTGCCTGGAGCCTATTGTATGGCTACACCTTC
TRBJ2-3	-	TRBV5-1	CASSSGQGTDTQYF	TGCGCCAGCAGCAGCGGGCAGGGCACAGATACGCAGTATTTT
TRBJ2-7	-	TRBV7-9	CASSLHIYEQYF	TGTGCCAGCAGTCTCCATATATACGAGCAGTACTTC
TRBJ2-1	-	TRBV4-3	CASSQDRDRSYNEQFF	TGCGCCAGCAGCCAAGACAGGGATAGGTCCTACAATGAGCAGTTCTTC
TRBJ1-1	-	TRBV9	CASSGSGDRDYTEAFF	TGTGCCAGCAGCGGCTCCGGGGATCGTGACTACACTGAAGCTTTCTTT
TRBJ2-1	TRBD2	TRBV18	CASSPASGLAGGPAEQFF	TGTGCCAGCTCACCCGCGAGTGGACTAGCGGGAGGCCCTGCTGAGCAGTTCTTC
TRBJ2-1	-	TRBV7-6	CASSSYMGVGDEQFF	TGTGCCAGCAGCTCGTATATGGGGGTGGGCGATGAGCAGTTCTTC
TRBJ2-7	TRBD1	TRBV10-3	CAISDPDRGTPSYEQYF	TGTGCCATCAGTGACCCCGACAGGGGGACTCCCTCCTACGAGCAGTACTTC
TRBJ2-3	-	TRBV7-9	CASSWDFTSDTQYF	TGTGCCAGCAGCTGGGATTTTACGTCAGATACGCAGTATTTT
TRBJ2-1	-	TRBV2	CASSEDRGSDEQFF	TGTGCCAGCAGTGAAGACCGGGGGAGCGATGAGCAGTTCTTC
TRBJ1-1	TRBD1	TRBV10-3	CAISSYSRQGGGTEAFF	TGTGCCATCAGTAGCTACTCCCGACAGGGGGGGGGCACTGAAGCTTTCTTT
TRBJ2-1	-	TRBV15	CATSRDRTWGGRDEQFF	TGTGCCACCAGCAGAGATCGTACCTGGGGGGGGCGAGATGAGCAGTTCTTC
TRBJ2-1	-	TRBV4-1	CASSQERASQDNEQFF	TGCGCCAGCAGCCAAGAGAGGGCTAGCCAGGACAATGAGCAGTTCTTC
TRBJ2-3	-	TRBV5-1	CASRPYLGRTDTQYF	TGCGCCAGCAGACCTTACTTAGGGCGTACAGATACGCAGTATTTT
TRBJ1-2	-	TRBV7-2	CASSTSGRDHLTYGYTF	TGTGCCAGCAGCACTTCGGGCAGGGACCACCTAACCTATGGCTACACCTTC
TRBJ2-1	-	TRBV5-8	CASSLQGSSDEQFF	TGTGCCAGCAGCTTGCAGGGGTCTTCGGATGAGCAGTTCTTC
TRBJ1-5	-	TRBV11-2	CASSVERIQPQHF	TGTGCCAGCAGCGTGGAGCGGATTCAGCCCCAGCATTTT
TRBJ2-1	TRBD1	TRBV27	CASSSQGANEQFF	TGTGCCAGCAGTTCGCAGGGGGCCAATGAGCAGTTCTTC
TRBJ1-2	-	TRBV10-3	CAISTDGSYGYTF	TGTGCCATCAGTACCGACGGTTCTTATGGCTACACCTTC
TRBJ2-7	-	TRBV6-4	CASSDSTVGGYEQYF	TGTGCCAGCAGTGACTCTACGGTGGGGGGTTACGAGCAGTACTTC
TRBJ1-4	-	TRBV27	CASSFRRVNEKLFF	TGTGCCAGCAGTTTCAGAAGGGTTAATGAAAAACTGTTTTTT
TRBJ1-1	-	TRBV29-1	CSAAGVGTEAFF	TGCAGCGCGGCGGGGGTTGGCACTGAAGCTTTCTTT